The 8 T cell receptor beta chains given below trace back to one sample, sequenced in a study of CD8 T cells in ankylosing spondylitis. TCRdb re-analysed the 5' RACE reads in MiXCR, keeping a single row per CDR3 protein. Here the sample spans 330,000 or so distinct CDR3 sequences, roughly 8% being singletons. Study-wide points: Among TCR beta sequences, a motif of under ten highly homologous variants appeared characteristic of ankylosing spondylitis blood.

Their specific antigens are unknown. Sequencing input: blood, either unsorted or a sorted T cell fraction (not recorded which). The receptor source for this set is a male donor with ankylosing spondylitis.

In this sample, this clonotype turned up many times. V usage is TRBV25-1 and J usage is TRBJ2-3, with D possibly called TRBD1 or TRBD2 (5 bases each). Germline lookup yields CDR1 MGHDK and CDR2 SYGVNS. The CDR3 has 17 amino acids. Deletions cut 2 bases from V and 1 base from J, with 16 bases between. The CDR3 DNA follows: TGTGCCAGCAGTGAACCCTCGTTGGGGCGGGGCACAGATACGCAGTATTTT. This codes for CASSEPSLGRGTDTQYF.

Worth noting for this clonotype: The junction and the germline gene differ at one end; a read error may be behind it. The chain carries TRBV20-1 and TRBJ1-5; a weak D match, TRBD1 (6 bases). The CDR3 sequence is 14 residues long. Germline V CDR1 and CDR2: DFQATT, SNEGSKA (reference sequence). CDR3 loop: CSARGNRADQPQNF. CDR3 nucleotide sequence: TGCAGTGCTAGGGGGAACAGGGCGGATCAGCCCCAGAATTTT.

In its sample, this clonotype was seen a few times. The genes are TRBV3-1 and TRBJ1-6, with unresolved D. Germline V CDR1 and CDR2: LGHDT, YNNKEL (reference sequence). The CDR3 sequence is 14 residues long. V lost 1 base and J lost 8, with 9 bases in between. The CDR3 spells CASSQGLGHSPLHF. The CDR3 bases are TGTGCCAGCAGCCAAGGTCTCGGTCATTCACCCCTCCACTTT. Full variable domain (remainder filled in from reference TRBV3-1 and TRBJ1-6): DTAVSQTPKYLVTQMGNDKSIKCEQNLGHDTMYWYKQDSKKFLKIMFSYNNKELIINETVPNRFSPKSPDKAHLNLHINSLELGDSAVYFCASSQGLGHSPLHFGNGTRLTVT.

This clonotype was recorded many times. The chain links TRBV5-5 to TRBJ2-3; possible D gene TRBD1, 5 bases. Germline CDR1 is SGHKS and CDR2 is YYEKEE (reference sequence). The CDR3 runs to 12 residues. With 4 bases removed from V and 6 bases from J, the gap between germline ends came to 9 bases. The DNA for the CDR3 is TGTGCCAGCAGCCCGACAGTGGATACGCAGTATTTT. Protein sequence: CASSPTVDTQYF.

The J gene is TRBJ2-2, the V gene TRBV6-5; 8 bases fit TRBD2. CDR1 is MNHEY, CDR2 SVGAGI, per germline. Trimming at V came to 0 bases and at J to 7 bases, leaving 10 bases not matched to a gene. CDR3 length: 17 amino acids. DNA for the CDR3: TGTGCCAGCAGTTACTCGAAGCCGGGACTAGTTGACGGGGAGCTGTTTTTT. Translation: CASSYSKPGLVDGELFF.

A few counts support this clonotype. The chain joins TRBV7-2 to TRBJ2-4, with 8 bases aligning to TRBD2. Trimming cost V 5 bases and J 10 bases; bases outside gene matches: 13. Per germline, CDR1 SGHTA and CDR2 FQGNSA. This CDR3 spans 15 amino acids. DNA for the CDR3: TGTGCCAGCAGCAGACCGGGACTAGGGGAATTTATTCAGTACTTC. Amino acid sequence: CASSRPGLGEFIQYF.

This clonotype occurred a few times. This chain uses TRBV5-1 with TRBJ2-7; D is uncertain. The V end lost 5 bases, the J end lost 7 bases, and 16 bases lay between the germline ends. The germline V gene encodes CDR1 SGHRS and CDR2 YFSETQ. The CDR3 contains 13 residues. Here the CDR3 reads CASSWAALGEQYF. The CDR3 nucleotides read TGCGCCAGCAGTTGGGCCGCCTTAGGGGAGCAGTACTTC.

The CDR3 sequence: CASSQGRGTGAQETQYF. The DNA of the CDR3 is TGCGCCAGCAGCCAAGGGCGTGGGACAGGGGCCCAAGAGACCCAGTACTTC. The chain uses TRBV4-1 and TRBJ2-5; 10 nucleotides align to TRBD1. Germline CDR1 and CDR2: MGHRA and YSYEKL. The CDR3 is made up of 17 amino acids. V shed 1 base and J 1 base; nucleotides not matched to a gene: 6.